One and the same sample provided the 21 T cell receptor beta chains below, sequenced in a study of control samples from healthy donors and cancer patients. Generated by immunoSEQ multiplex PCR, the TCRdb table keeps only in-frame clones and is missing some. The data show more than 60,000 clones, around 90% seen once. Input material: PBMCs. Every receptor here comes from a man in his sixties with colorectal cancer.

The genes are TRBV2 and TRBJ2-1, with a tentative D call TRBD2 (7 bases). The V end was cut by 4 bases, the J end by 0 bases, with 13 bases between. The CDR3 covers 16 residues. Looked up from germline, CDR1 is SNHLY and CDR2 is FYNNEI. The CDR3 DNA follows: TGTGCCAGCAGTGTTCGGGGGGCGAGCTCCTACAATGAGCAGTTCTTC. Protein: CASSVRGASSYNEQFF.

The genes are TRBV30 and TRBJ1-5, with a weak D call TRBD1 (5 bases). V was pared by 8 bases and J by 3 bases, with 14 bases between. CDR1 is GTSNPN and CDR2 is SVGIG in the germline V gene (reference sequence). CDR3 length equals 13 residues. CDR3 region: CAHEGRVNQPQHF. The CDR3 nucleotides are TGTGCCCACGAGGGGAGGGTCAATCAGCCCCAGCATTTT.

V is TRBV24-1 and J is TRBJ2-5, with 8 nucleotides matching TRBD2. In germline, CDR1 is KGHDR, CDR2 SFDVKD. The V gene end was trimmed by 4 bases and the J gene end by 8 bases; junction bases not matched to a gene: 14. The CDR3 totals 16 residues. The CDR3 nucleotides are TGTGCCACCAGTGACTCCTCCCCGGGAGGGTTAAACACCCAGTACTTC. This gives the protein CATSDSSPGGLNTQYF.

In DNA, the CDR3 is TGTGCCAGCAGCCAAGCGGGACTAGCGGGAGAGACCCAGTACTTC. This translates into CASSQAGLAGETQYF. The rearrangement joins TRBV3-1 (or the pseudogene TRBV3-2) to TRBJ2-5; 12 bases match TRBD2. The CDR3 contains 15 residues. The V gene end was trimmed by 1 base and the J gene end by 4 bases; junction bases not matched to a gene: 1. In germline, CDR1 is LGHDT, CDR2 YNNKEL (reference sequence).

This sequence joins TRBV9 and TRBJ2-5, with D possibly TRBD2 on 5 matching bases. The CDR3 has 18 residues. Germline loops: CDR1 SGDLS, CDR2 YYNGEE. The germline V and J ends were trimmed by 4 bases and 3 bases, with 25 bases remaining between them. The CDR3 region has the DNA TGTGCCAGCAGCACGAAATCGGGGTTTATGGGTCGGGAAGAGACCCAGTACTTC. This gives the protein CASSTKSGFMGREETQYF.

V gene TRBV6-5 combines with J gene TRBJ1-2; D is uncertain. The V gene's germline CDR1 is MNHEY and CDR2 SVGAGI. The CDR3 runs 13 residues. V gave up 3 bases and J gave up 5 bases, with 10 bases separating them. This CDR3 is CASSYRTEYGYTF. CDR3 nucleotide sequence: TGTGCCAGCAGTTATCGGACGGAATATGGCTACACCTTC.

The chain couples TRBV28 to TRBJ1-6; TRBD1 might be the D (6 bases). V was clipped by 3 bases and J by 11 bases, with 23 bases between them. Germline V lookup: CDR1 MDHEN, CDR2 SYDVKM. This CDR3 is 17 amino acids long. Here the CDR3 reads CASSFRSTGWSGAPLHF. The CDR3 nucleotides read TGTGCCAGCAGTTTCAGGTCTACAGGGTGGAGTGGTGCACCCCTCCACTTT.

The chain uses TRBV2 and TRBJ1-5; 8 bases fit TRBD1. The V gene end was trimmed by 6 bases and the J gene end by 7 bases; junction bases not matched to a gene: 5. This CDR3 is 13 amino acids long. The germline V gene has CDR1 SNHLY and CDR2 FYNNEI. The CDR3 loop reads CASSGQGWQPQHF. Here the CDR3 DNA reads TGTGCCAGCAGCGGACAGGGTTGGCAGCCCCAGCATTTT. The variable domain in full, with the rest retrieved from reference TRBV2 and TRBJ1-5, is EPEVTQTPSHQVTQMGQEVILRCVPISNHLYFYWYRQILGQKVEFLVSFYNNEISEKSEIFDDQFSVERPDGSNFTLKIRSTKLEDSAMYFCASSGQGWQPQHFGDGTRLSIL.

This sequence joins TRBV6-5 and TRBJ1-6; D gene unclear. Trimming left V 2 bases short and J 6 bases short, with 11 bases between. The CDR3 totals 15 residues. Germline CDR1 and CDR2: MNHEY and SVGAGI. The CDR3 region is CASSYVRWGNSPLHF. In nucleotides, the CDR3 is TGTGCCAGCAGTTACGTTCGATGGGGTAATTCACCCCTCCACTTT.

The chain has TRBV5-1 and TRBJ2-3; TRBD1 matches at 8 bases. This CDR3 is 15 amino acids long. The ends lost 4 bases at V and 2 bases at J; junction bases unmatched: 6. Per the germline V gene, CDR1 is SGHRS and CDR2 is YFSETQ. The CDR3 nucleotides read TGCGCCAGCAGCAATGGACAGGGCATCACAGATACGCAGTATTTT. This gives the protein CASSNGQGITDTQYF.

The chain is built from TRBV7-3 and TRBJ2-4; 8 nucleotides align to TRBD1. Per the germline V gene, CDR1 is SGHTA and CDR2 is FQGTGA. This CDR3 contains 14 residues. V trimming: 5 bases; J trimming: 9 bases; junction bases outside the gene matches: 9. CDR3 sequence reads: CASSPGGSPGIQYF. CDR3 sequence (DNA): TGTGCCAGCAGCCCAGGGGGCAGCCCGGGCATTCAGTACTTC.

A single count supports this clone. The CDR3 is CASSARRGGQVPYF. DNA of the CDR3: TGCGCCAGCAGCGCAAGAAGGGGGGGACAGGTACCTTATTTT. The chain couples TRBV10-2 to TRBJ2-3; tentative D call: TRBD1 (8 bases). V lost 6 bases, J lost 15 bases, and 25 bases lay in between. CDR3 length: 14 residues. Germline V CDR1 and CDR2: WSHSY, SAAADI.

The chain links TRBV5-6 to TRBJ1-1, with D unresolved. V shed 5 bases and J shed 1 base, with 9 bases lying between them. This CDR3 is 13 amino acids long. Germline values: CDR1 SGHDT, CDR2 YYEEEE. CDR3 loop: CASRTGPNTEAFF. The CDR3 nucleotides are TGTGCCAGCAGAACCGGACCGAACACTGAAGCTTTCTTT.

This clone was counted once. The chain has TRBV7-6 and TRBJ2-5; D not certain. The germline V gene has CDR1 SGHVS and CDR2 FNYEAQ. The CDR3 is 11 amino acids. V was cut by 4 bases and J by 0 bases, with 0 bases left in between. The CDR3, as DNA: TGTGCCAGCAGCTACCAAGAGACCCAGTACTTC. Translating gives CASSYQETQYF.

CDR3: CASSFFQGTYSGNTIYF. The CDR3 nucleotides read TGTGCCAGCAGCTTTTTTCAGGGCACATACTCTGGAAACACCATATATTTT. J is TRBJ1-3 and V is TRBV5-6; TRBD1 might be the D (5 bases). The germline V and J ends were trimmed by 2 bases and 0 bases, with 15 bases remaining between them. Germline CDR1 and CDR2: SGHDT and YYEEEE. The CDR3 runs 17 residues.

The CDR3 sequence: CASSFDRREQYF. CDR3 bases: TGTGCCAGCAGCTTCGACAGACGCGAGCAGTACTTC. The V gene is TRBV5-4, the J gene TRBJ2-7; tentatively, D is TRBD1 (5 bases). The CDR3 is 12 amino acids. Trimming took 2 bases from V and 6 from J, leaving 9 bases between them. Germline CDR1 is SGHNT and CDR2 is YYREEE (reference sequence). The variable domain in full, with the rest retrieved from reference TRBV5-4 and TRBJ2-7, is ETGVTQSPTHLIKTRGQQVTLRCSSQSGHNTVSWYQQALGQGPQFIFQYYREEENGRGNFPPRFSGLQFPNYSSELNVNALELDDSALYLCASSFDRREQYFGPGTRLTVT.

The chain has TRBV2 and TRBJ2-7, with TRBD1 as a possible D gene (6 bases). This CDR3 is 13 amino acids long. In germline, CDR1 is SNHLY, CDR2 FYNNEI. V gave up 3 bases and J gave up 2 bases, with 8 bases separating them. The CDR3: CASSDGQTYEQYF. The CDR3, as DNA: TGTGCCAGCAGTGACGGACAGACCTACGAGCAGTACTTC.

The gene calls are TRBV12-3 or TRBV12-4 and TRBJ1-2, with 8 positions matching TRBD1. With 3 bases clipped from V and 7 bases from J, the junction kept 4 bases outside the gene matches. The CDR3 is 13 residues long. CDR3 sequence: CASSFQGAGGYTF. CDR3 nucleotides: TGTGCCAGCAGTTTTCAGGGGGCCGGTGGCTACACCTTC.

The J gene is TRBJ2-7, the V gene TRBV18; the D gene is possibly TRBD1 (6 bases). The V and J ends lost 3 bases and 3 bases respectively, with 9 bases between them. From germline, CDR1 is KGHSH and CDR2 LQKENI. The CDR3 totals 13 residues. The CDR3 sequence: CASSPDSVYEQYF. CDR3 in DNA: TGTGCCAGCTCACCGGACAGCGTCTACGAGCAGTACTTC.

The CDR3 loop is CASSGGAEGIGNTIYF. The CDR3, as DNA: TGTGCCAGCAGTGGGGGGGCAGAAGGGATTGGAAACACCATATATTTT. This chain uses TRBV2 with TRBJ1-3, with D perhaps matching TRBD1 (6 bases). The CDR3 spans 16 residues. Germline lookup yields CDR1 SNHLY and CDR2 FYNNEI. Trimming pared 4 bases from V and 3 bases from J, leaving 16 bases between.

In its sample, this clone ranks as medium-sized. V gene TRBV4-2 combines with J gene TRBJ2-2; 8 positions agree with TRBD2. V trimming: 0 bases; J trimming: 5 bases; junction bases outside the gene matches: 11. CDR1 and CDR2 (germline): LGHNA, YNFKEQ. The CDR3 length is 18 residues. CDR3 DNA sequence: TGTGCCAGCAGCCAAGAAGGCAACAGCGGGGGTAGGACCGGGGAGCTGTTTTTT. This gives the protein CASSQEGNSGGRTGELFF.